This T cell receptor beta chain was identified in a study of graft-versus-host responses after intestinal transplantation. Intraepithelial lymphocytes and lamina propria lymphocytes were released through processing of graft tissue. This clone was observed a few times. Its specificity is not known. General study findings and limits: There were GvH clones found in recipient marrow, and some of them appeared first in ileum or blood.

Libraries were prepared by immunoSEQ multiplex PCR; TCRdb keeps only in-frame clonotypes and omits some of them. The data show around 15,000 clones, just under 75% seen once. The sequence came from a human patient who received an intestinal transplant, so some T cells may come from the graft donor. The sequencing here drew on ileum tissue, taken 14 days after transplant.

The CDR3 sequence: CSARRQGQQFF. The CDR3 DNA sequence: TGCAGTGCTAGACGACAGGGACAACAGTTCTTC. The chain is built from TRBV20-1 and TRBJ2-1; 7 bases line up with TRBD1. The germline gives CDR1 DFQATT, CDR2 SNEGSKA (reference sequence). This CDR3 has 11 amino acids. The junction had 5 bases not matched to a gene; V was cut back by 2 bases and J by 13 bases.